A single T cell receptor (beta chain) is shown here with its context. Its cognate antigen is unknown. This entry is derived from a study of OX40 agonist ivuxolimab in advanced cancers. About the research overall: Earlier anti-PD-1, anti-PD-L1 or anti-CTLA-4 therapy was permitted; 30% to 45% had received some. Partial response was recorded in three patients: one hepatocellular carcinoma and two cutaneous melanoma cases. Findings of the study overall: There were, on average, more expanded clones in CD8+ T cells than in CD4+. Clonal expansion from baseline to week 6 occurred in both CD4+ and CD8+ T cells.

The CDR3 length is 14 residues. CDR1 SGHAT and CDR2 FQNNGV come from the germline V gene. V dropped 3 bases and J dropped 2 bases, with 9 bases sitting between them. The assay was immunoSEQ multiplex PCR, and TCRdb's table has in-frame clones only and misses some. This sample has about 73,000 clones, with about nine tenths found just once. The TCR comes from an adult with an advanced solid tumor such as melanoma, head and neck, liver or kidney cancer. This sequence joins TRBV11-2 and TRBJ2-3, with unresolved D. Sequences were derived from CD4+ or CD8+ T cells sorted from blood, sampled in a trial of the OX40 agonist ivuxolimab. CDR3 in DNA: TGTGCCAGCAGCTTCACGGGCCTCACAGATACGCAGTATTTT. Its protein product is CASSFTGLTDTQYF.